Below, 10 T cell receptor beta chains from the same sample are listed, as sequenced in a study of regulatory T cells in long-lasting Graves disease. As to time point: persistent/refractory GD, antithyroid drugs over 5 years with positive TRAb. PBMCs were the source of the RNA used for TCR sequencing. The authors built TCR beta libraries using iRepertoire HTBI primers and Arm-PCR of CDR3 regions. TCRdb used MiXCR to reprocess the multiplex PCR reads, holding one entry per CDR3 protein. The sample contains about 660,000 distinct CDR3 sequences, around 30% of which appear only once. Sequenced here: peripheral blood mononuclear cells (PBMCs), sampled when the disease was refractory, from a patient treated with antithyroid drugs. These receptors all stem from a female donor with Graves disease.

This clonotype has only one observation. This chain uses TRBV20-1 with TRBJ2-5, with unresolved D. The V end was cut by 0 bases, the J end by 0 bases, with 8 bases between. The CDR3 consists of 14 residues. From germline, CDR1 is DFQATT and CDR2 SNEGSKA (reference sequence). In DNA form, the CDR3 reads TGCAGTGCTAGAGATCTGCGGAACCAAGAGACCCAGTACTTC. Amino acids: CSARDLRNQETQYF.

CDR3 sequence (DNA): TGTGCCATCACCCCTGCCAGGGGTACTGGAAACACCATATATTTT. Translation: CAITPARGTGNTIYF. The chain recombines TRBV10-3 with TRBJ1-3; tentative D call: TRBD1 (6 bases). V lost 7 bases to trimming and J lost 2 bases, with 15 bases between them. From germline, CDR1 is ENHRY and CDR2 SYGVKD. CDR3 length: 15 amino acids.

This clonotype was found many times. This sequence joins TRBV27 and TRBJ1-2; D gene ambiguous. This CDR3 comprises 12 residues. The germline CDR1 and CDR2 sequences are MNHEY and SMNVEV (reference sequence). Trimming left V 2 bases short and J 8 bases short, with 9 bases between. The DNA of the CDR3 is TGTGCCAGCAGTTTAAAAGGATTCGGCTACACCTTC. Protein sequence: CASSLKGFGYTF.

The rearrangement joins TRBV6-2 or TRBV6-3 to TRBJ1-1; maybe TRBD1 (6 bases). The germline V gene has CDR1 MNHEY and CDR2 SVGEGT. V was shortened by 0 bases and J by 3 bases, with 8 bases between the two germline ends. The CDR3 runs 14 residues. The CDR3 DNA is TGTGCCAGCAGTTACTCTAGACAGGACACTGAAGCTTTCTTT. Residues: CASSYSRQDTEAFF.

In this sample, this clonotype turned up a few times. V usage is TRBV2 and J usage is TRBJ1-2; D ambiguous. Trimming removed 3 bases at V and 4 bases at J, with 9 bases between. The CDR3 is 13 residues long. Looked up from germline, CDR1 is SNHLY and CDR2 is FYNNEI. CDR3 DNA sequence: TGTGCCAGCAGTGACGAAAGGGCCTATGGCTACACCTTC. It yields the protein CASSDERAYGYTF.

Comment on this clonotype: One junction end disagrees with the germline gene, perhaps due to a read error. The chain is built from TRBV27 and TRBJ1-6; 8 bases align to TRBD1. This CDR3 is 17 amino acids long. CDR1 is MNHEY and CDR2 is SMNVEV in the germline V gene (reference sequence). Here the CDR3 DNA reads TGTGCCAGCAGTTTATCGAGGTACAGGGGGTATAACTCACCCCTCCACTTT. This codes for CASSLSRYRGYNSPLHF.

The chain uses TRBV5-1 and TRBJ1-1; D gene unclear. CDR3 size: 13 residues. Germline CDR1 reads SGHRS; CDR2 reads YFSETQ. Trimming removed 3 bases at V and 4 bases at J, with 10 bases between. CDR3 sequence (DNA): TGCGCCAGCAGCTCCGAAACTCGCACTGAAGCTTTCTTT. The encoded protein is CASSSETRTEAFF. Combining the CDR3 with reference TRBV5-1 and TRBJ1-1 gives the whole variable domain KAGVTQTPRYLIKTRGQQVTLSCSPISGHRSVSWYQQTPGQGLQFLFEYFSETQRNKGNFPGRFSGRQFSNSRSEMNVSTLELGDSALYLCASSSETRTEAFFGQGTRLTVV.

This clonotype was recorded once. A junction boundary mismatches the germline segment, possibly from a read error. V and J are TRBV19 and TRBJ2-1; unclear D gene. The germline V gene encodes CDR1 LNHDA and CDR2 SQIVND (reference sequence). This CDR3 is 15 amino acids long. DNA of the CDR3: TGTGCCAGTAGTATAGGTGGGGTAAGCTACAATGGGCAGTTCTTC. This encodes CASSIGGVSYNGQFF.

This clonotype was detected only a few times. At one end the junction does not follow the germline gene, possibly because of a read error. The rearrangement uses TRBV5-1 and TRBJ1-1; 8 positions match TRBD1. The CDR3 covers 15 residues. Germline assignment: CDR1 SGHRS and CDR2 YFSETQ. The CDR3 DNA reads TGTGCCAGCAGCGTCGGACAGGGTGGATGGACTGAAGCTTTCTTT. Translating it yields CASSVGQGGWTEAFF.

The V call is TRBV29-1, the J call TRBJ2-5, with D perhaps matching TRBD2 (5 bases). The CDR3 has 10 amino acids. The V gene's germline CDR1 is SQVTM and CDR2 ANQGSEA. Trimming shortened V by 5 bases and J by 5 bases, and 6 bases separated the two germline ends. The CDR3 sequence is CSVWEETQYF. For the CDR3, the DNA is TGCAGCGTTTGGGAGGAGACCCAGTACTTC.